Listed below are T cell receptor beta chains from one sample, sequenced in a study of OX40 agonist ivuxolimab in advanced cancers. Only in-frame clones appear in the TCRdb table, and some are missing; sequencing was by immunoSEQ multiplex PCR. The repertoire has fewer than 11,000 clones, approximately 80% of them found once; the top ten carry 20% to 25%. Sequencing was performed on CD4+ or CD8+ T cells sorted from blood, taken in a trial of the OX40 agonist ivuxolimab. The receptors were sampled from an adult with an advanced solid tumor such as melanoma, head and neck, liver or kidney cancer. Both conserved end residues are part of each CDR3. Each record gives: V gene, J gene, clone size, D gene, CDR3 length, CDR3 DNA, CDR3 protein. The D gene is left open where the match is weak. Not every row has a clone size; where given, it reads once, few, many or a size class.

>TRBV19|TRBJ1-3|.|.|12
TGTGCCAGTAGTGCTCGTTTAAACACCATATATTTT
CASSARLNTIYF
>TRBV9|TRBJ2-7|.|TRBD1|14
TGTGCCAGCAGCGTGGGACAGGGGGCTTACGAGCAGTACTTC
CASSVGQGAYEQYF
>TRBV7-6|TRBJ2-5|.|.|15
TGTGCCAGCAGCCACGGGGCGGTCTCCAAAGAGACCCAGTACTTC
CASSHGAVSKETQYF
>TRBV7-9|TRBJ2-7|.|.|16
TGTGCCAGCAGCTTAGATCCCCGCAGGGGGGTGTACGAGCAGTACTTC
CASSLDPRRGVYEQYF
>TRBV7-3|TRBJ1-1|.|.|15
TGTGCCAGCAGCCCAACTCCCTTGATGAACACTGAAGCTTTCTTT
CASSPTPLMNTEAFF
>TRBV9|TRBJ1-5|.|.|15
TGTGCCAGCAGCGTAGGGCCTAATAGCAATCAGCCCCAGCATTTT
CASSVGPNSNQPQHF
>TRBV11-3|TRBJ2-7|few|TRBD1|14
TGTGCCAGCAGCTTAGATCGGACAGGGGACGAGCAGTACTTC
CASSLDRTGDEQYF
>TRBV14|TRBJ2-2|.|.|16
TGTGCCAGCAGCACTCACTGGGGGCCGAACACCGGGGAGCTGTTTTTT
CASSTHWGPNTGELFF
>TRBV7-3|TRBJ2-3|.|.|14
TGTGCCAGCAGCCCGGTGGGACTCACAGATACGCAGTATTTT
CASSPVGLTDTQYF
>TRBV11-2|TRBJ1-3|.|.|15
TGTGCCAGCACCGACGGGGGGGCCTCTGGAAACACCATATATTTT
CASTDGGASGNTIYF
>TRBV5-1|TRBJ1-5|.|.|13
TGCGCCAGCAGCTTGAACGGTGAAGGAGCCCAGCATTTT
CASSLNGEGAQHF
>TRBV13|TRBJ1-2|.|TRBD1|15
TGTGCCAGCAGCGCCCCGGGACAGCCGTCCCCGGGCTACACCTTC
CASSAPGQPSPGYTF
>TRBV27|TRBJ2-1|few|.|16
TGTGCCAGCACCTCCTCAAGCAGGGGGGCCTACAATGAGCAGTTCTTC
CASTSSSRGAYNEQFF
>TRBV7-8|TRBJ1-5|few|TRBD1|15
TGTGCCAGCAGCTTTAACAGGGGGATGGATCAGCCCCAGCATTTT
CASSFNRGMDQPQHF
>TRBV7-9|TRBJ2-5|.|TRBD1|15
TGTGCCAGCAGCTCCCCAGACAGGGTCGGGGAGACCCAGTACTTC
CASSSPDRVGETQYF
>TRBV6-1|TRBJ2-7|.|TRBD2|14
TGTGCCACCCTTCCTGGGACTAGCGGCTACGAGCAGTACTTC
CATLPGTSGYEQYF
>TRBV4-3|TRBJ1-2|.|TRBD1|15
TGCGCCAGCAGCCAAGAAACCCGGACAGGGCTTGGCTACACCTTC
CASSQETRTGLGYTF
>TRBV7-9|TRBJ2-4|.|TRBD1|14
TGTGCCAGCAGCATGACGACAGGGATTAACATTCAGTACTTC
CASSMTTGINIQYF
>TRBV13|TRBJ1-6|.|.|16
TGTGCCAGCAGCTTAGGAGCAAGCTCCTATAATTCACCCCTCCACTTT
CASSLGASSYNSPLHF
>TRBV28|TRBJ2-1|.|.|20
TGTGCCAGCACCCCGCCCACAGGGCGGGACGCCGCGATTCCCTACAATGAGCAGTTCTTC
CASTPPTGRDAAIPYNEQFF
>TRBV5-1|TRBJ1-5|few|.|15
TGCGCCAGCAGCTTGGCCGGGTCAGGGGAAGGGCCCCAGCATTTT
CASSLAGSGEGPQHF
>TRBV9|TRBJ2-7|few|TRBD2|11
TGTGCCAGCAGCGCGGGGGGCGAGCAGTACTTC
CASSAGGEQYF
>TRBV7-9|TRBJ1-3|.|.|15
TGTGCCAGCAGTTCCCCCAGGGACTCTGGAAACACCATATATTTT
CASSSPRDSGNTIYF
>TRBV28|TRBJ1-2|.|.|13
TGTGCCAGCAGTTTAAGCGGGCGAGATGGCTACACCTTC
CASSLSGRDGYTF
>TRBV6-6|TRBJ2-5|.|.|13
TGTGCCAGCAGTTACTCGCGACAAGAGACCCAGTACTTC
CASSYSRQETQYF
>TRBV27|TRBJ1-2|once|.|13
TGTGCCAGCAGTCCGGGACTTTCCTATGGCTACACCTTC
CASSPGLSYGYTF
>TRBV5-6|TRBJ2-1|.|TRBD2|16
TGTGCCAGCAGCTTGGCCGGGGGGGCGCACTACAATGAGCAGTTCTTC
CASSLAGGAHYNEQFF
>TRBV28|TRBJ2-1|.|.|14
TGTGCCAGCAGCCAGGGGGGGCCGGGGAATGAGCAGTTCTTC
CASSQGGPGNEQFF
>TRBV7-6|TRBJ2-3|.|.|15
TGTGCCAGCAGCTTACGCCCGGAGAGCACAGATACGCAGTATTTT
CASSLRPESTDTQYF
>TRBV6-5|TRBJ2-7|.|.|14
TGTGCCAGCACCCCGTGGGCAGCCTCTAAAGAGCAGTACTTC
CASTPWAASKEQYF
>TRBV13|TRBJ2-1|medium-sized|TRBD2|18
TGTGCCAGCAGCTCCCGAGCTTGGGTAGCGGGGGGCAGCAATGAGCAGTTCTTC
CASSSRAWVAGGSNEQFF
>TRBV5-1|TRBJ1-5|.|.|15
TGCGCCAGCAGCTTGGGGCAGAGTCAGAATCAGCCCCAGCATTTT
CASSLGQSQNQPQHF
>TRBV7-9|TRBJ1-2|.|.|15
TGTGCCAGCAGCTTAGGAGGAGGATATAACTATGGCTACACCTTC
CASSLGGGYNYGYTF
>TRBV28|TRBJ1-1|.|TRBD1|16
TGTGCCAGCAGTTCAGCCGGGACAGGGAGTTACACTGAAGCTTTCTTT
CASSSAGTGSYTEAFF
>TRBV2|TRBJ1-2|few|.|12
TGTGCCAGCAGTGAGTGGGTTTATGGCTACACCTTC
CASSEWVYGYTF
>TRBV15|TRBJ1-2|.|.|15
TGTGCCACCAGCAGAGATCGGGGTCGTAACTATGGCTACACCTTC
CATSRDRGRNYGYTF
>TRBV30|TRBJ1-2|.|.|13
TGTGCCTGGAGTTTACCGGGACGGTATGGCTACACCTTC
CAWSLPGRYGYTF
>TRBV7-2|TRBJ2-5|.|TRBD2|17
TGTGCCAGCAGCTTAAGGGCTAGCGGGGGCCTCCAAGAGACCCAGTACTTC
CASSLRASGGLQETQYF
>TRBV10-3|TRBJ2-3|.|.|16
TGTGCCATCAGTGAGTCGGCGGCTTGGGGCACAGATACGCAGTATTTT
CAISESAAWGTDTQYF
>TRBV15|TRBJ2-1|.|.|12
TGTGCCACCAGCAGCCAACGGGATGAGCAGTTCTTC
CATSSQRDEQFF
>TRBV7-2|TRBJ2-1|.|TRBD2|15
TGTGCCAGCAGCTTAGTTCCCGGGAGGAACAATGAGCAGTTCTTC
CASSLVPGRNNEQFF
>TRBV7-6|TRBJ1-1|.|.|14
TGTGCCAGCAGCCAAGGACAGACAAACACTGAAGCTTTCTTT
CASSQGQTNTEAFF
>TRBV9|TRBJ2-1|few|.|18
TGTGCCAGCAGCGTAGAGAGGGGGGACTCACCTAACTACAATGAGCAGTTCTTC
CASSVERGDSPNYNEQFF
>TRBV5-8|TRBJ1-5|.|.|12
TGTGCCAGCAGCTTCTTCAGCGGGCCCCAGCATTTT
CASSFFSGPQHF
>TRBV4-3|TRBJ2-1|.|.|16
TGCGCCAGCAGCCAAGAAGGAGGATGGTCCTACAATGAGCAGTTCTTC
CASSQEGGWSYNEQFF
>TRBV27|TRBJ2-7|.|.|13
TGTGCCAGCACCGATACAGATTCCTACGAGCAGTACTTC
CASTDTDSYEQYF
>TRBV4-1|TRBJ2-5|.|TRBD2|18
TGCGCCAGCAGCCAAGATTCCATCCGGCTAGCGGGCGGTGAGACCCAGTACTTC
CASSQDSIRLAGGETQYF
>TRBV28|TRBJ2-6|.|.|13
TGTGCCAGCTGTGCTTCTGGGGCCAACGTCCTGACTTTC
CASCASGANVLTF
>TRBV5-6|TRBJ1-2|.|.|13
TGTGCCAGCAGCTTGGGCGCGGGGTATGGCTACACCTTC
CASSLGAGYGYTF